Listed here are 19 T cell receptor beta chains from one sample, sequenced in a study of cytomegalovirus exposure and HLA in healthy donors. The PCR had 60 Vbeta and 13 Jbeta primers. TCRdb's table, derived via immunoSEQ multiplex PCR, lists solely in-frame clones and lacks some. Here the sample spans more than 95,000 clones, 17% being singletons. Sequencing input: PBMCs. These receptors came from a female donor in good health and CMV-seropositive.

This clone was recorded only once. The rearrangement joins TRBV28 to TRBJ2-7; 9 bases fit TRBD2. This CDR3 region has 15 residues. Germline-derived CDR1 and CDR2 are MDHEN and SYDVKM. Losses at the gene ends were 2 bases for V and 7 bases for J; bases not matched to a gene: 9. The CDR3 is CASSLSGGPSVEQYF. CDR3 DNA: TGTGCCAGCAGTTTAAGCGGGGGGCCCTCAGTGGAGCAGTACTTC.

The rearrangement uses TRBV15 and TRBJ2-1, with 8 bases aligning to TRBD2. Trimming removed 7 bases from V and 6 bases from J; junction bases left unmatched: 14. CDR3 length: 16 amino acids. The germline V gene encodes CDR1 LNHNV and CDR2 YYDKDF (reference sequence). In DNA, the CDR3 is TGTGCCACCAAAAGACCAGATAGCGGGGTCGGCAATGAGCAGTTCTTC. It yields the protein CATKRPDSGVGNEQFF.

In its sample, this clone was seen a few times. The chain recombines TRBV5-6 with TRBJ2-7; the match to TRBD1 covers 10 bases. The CDR3 is made up of 14 amino acids. Trimming at V came to 4 bases and at J to 6 bases, leaving 7 bases not matched to a gene. Germline V gives CDR1 SGHDT, CDR2 YYEEEE. The CDR3 DNA reads TGTGCCAGCAGCGACGGGACAGGGGATAGCGAGCAGTACTTC. It is translated as CASSDGTGDSEQYF. The full variable domain, with the rest looked up from reference TRBV5-6 and TRBJ2-7, is DAGVTQSPTHLIKTRGQQVTLRCSPKSGHDTVSWYQQALGQGPQFIFQYYEEEERQRGNFPDRFSGHQFPNYSSELNVNALLLGDSALYLCASSDGTGDSEQYFGPGTRLTVT.

This clone was seen a few times. This chain connects TRBV29-1 to TRBJ1-4, with 8 positions matching TRBD1. The germline CDR1 and CDR2 sequences are SQVTM and ANQGSEA. V lost 6 bases and J lost 5; bases outside the gene matches: 11. The CDR3 extends over 15 amino acids. CDR3 DNA: TGCAGCGTCGCTAAGACAGGGGCGGGAAATGAAAAACTGTTTTTT. Translated, it gives CSVAKTGAGNEKLFF.

This clone was seen only a few times. This chain uses TRBV27 with TRBJ2-1, with TRBD2 matching over 8 bases. The CDR3 runs to 18 residues. From germline, CDR1 is MNHEY and CDR2 SMNVEV (reference sequence). J was trimmed by 3 bases and V by 5 bases; bases with no gene match: 15. In nucleotides, the CDR3 is TGTGCCAGCAGTCCGCCCTTACGGGCGGGAGGACTCTACAATGAGCAGTTCTTC. It encodes CASSPPLRAGGLYNEQFF.

This clone came up a few times. CDR3 coding DNA: TGTGCCAGCAGCCAAGGAAACGGGGGGGATTACAATGAGCAGTTCTTC. Residues: CASSQGNGGDYNEQFF. The chain has TRBV4-2 and TRBJ2-1, with 8 positions matching TRBD2. Trimming removed 1 base from V and 4 bases from J; junction bases left unmatched: 6. The CDR3 has 16 residues. The germline gives CDR1 LGHNA, CDR2 YNFKEQ.

The CDR3: CASSMGPYGYTF. The CDR3 coding sequence is TGTGCCAGCAGCATGGGGCCCTATGGCTACACCTTC. The J gene is TRBJ1-2, the V gene TRBV2, with D tentatively TRBD1 (5 bases). The CDR3 length is 12 residues. The germline gives CDR1 SNHLY, CDR2 FYNNEI. The V end lost 6 bases, the J end lost 4 bases, and 9 bases lay between the germline ends.

The chain uses TRBV6-5 and TRBJ2-5; D remains unclear. This CDR3 contains 16 residues. Trimming took 3 bases from V and 3 from J, leaving 17 bases between them. Germline CDR1 is MNHEY and CDR2 is SVGAGI. CDR3 loop: CASSYSMTPTKETQYF. The CDR3 DNA reads as TGTGCCAGCAGTTATTCAATGACACCAACCAAAGAGACCCAGTACTTC.

J is TRBJ1-1 and V is TRBV6-6; TRBD1 matches 8 bases. With 8 bases clipped from V and 8 bases from J, the junction kept 10 bases outside the gene matches. Germline CDR1 is MNHNY and CDR2 is SVGAGI (reference sequence). CDR3 length: 13 residues. The CDR3 region is CASSRGRGKEAFF. Here the CDR3 DNA reads TGTGCCAGCTCCAGGGGGCGCGGGAAGGAAGCTTTCTTT.

The V and J genes are TRBV4-3 and TRBJ1-1; possibly TRBD1 for D (5 bases). CDR3 length: 20 residues. Germline CDR1 reads LGHNA; CDR2 reads YSLEER. V dropped 2 bases and J dropped 2 bases, with 27 bases sitting between them. CDR3 residues: CASSQNFPRGVLSVNTEAFF. The CDR3 DNA reads as TGCGCCAGCAGCCAAAATTTCCCCCGGGGGGTATTATCCGTAAACACTGAAGCTTTCTTT.

The table lists this clone with a few counts. The V gene is TRBV6-1, the J gene TRBJ1-1; 8 bases map to TRBD1. Germline V gene sequence: CDR1 MNHNS, CDR2 SASEGT. J gave up 1 base and V 5 bases, and 6 bases lay outside the gene matches. This CDR3 is built from 15 residues. The CDR3 region is CASSFSGTGNTEAFF. The CDR3 DNA is TGTGCCAGCAGTTTTTCCGGGACAGGGAACACTGAAGCTTTCTTT.

This rearrangement joins TRBV9 to TRBJ1-2, with D possibly being TRBD1 (5 bases). Germline assignment: CDR1 SGDLS and CDR2 YYNGEE. V lost 0 bases and J 4 bases, leaving 10 bases between the germline ends. The CDR3 spans 14 residues. The CDR3, as DNA: TGTGCCAGCAGCGTAGGACCAGGGCCCTATGGCTACACCTTC. It translates to CASSVGPGPYGYTF.

The CDR3 loop reads CASSEELAATYNEQFF. The CDR3 DNA reads TGTGCCAGCAGCGAAGAACTAGCAGCCACTTACAATGAGCAGTTCTTC. V usage is TRBV9 and J usage is TRBJ2-1; D is perhaps TRBD2 (6 bases). CDR3 length: 16 amino acids. The germline V gene has CDR1 SGDLS and CDR2 YYNGEE. The V end was cut by 3 bases, the J end by 4 bases, with 17 bases between.

There are a few counts of this clone. The rearrangement uses TRBV6-5 and TRBJ1-1; unclear D gene. The CDR3 sequence is 9 residues long. Germline loops: CDR1 MNHEY, CDR2 SVGAGI. DNA for the CDR3: TGTCCCCCGGGCACTGAAGCTTTCTTT. It translates to CPPGTEAFF.

The chain couples TRBV11-2 to TRBJ1-5, with TRBD1 matching over 7 bases. The CDR3 extends over 16 amino acids. Looked up from germline, CDR1 is SGHAT and CDR2 is FQNNGV. V gave up 3 bases and J gave up 3 bases; unmatched junction bases: 8. The DNA for the CDR3 is TGTGCCAGCAGCTTCTTTGGACAGGATTTCAATCAGCCCCAGCATTTT. Translation: CASSFFGQDFNQPQHF.

This chain links TRBV19 with TRBJ2-6, with D hard to call. In germline, CDR1 is LNHDA, CDR2 SQIVND (reference sequence). Trimming shortened V by 3 bases and J by 3 bases, and 6 bases separated the two germline ends. This CDR3 region has 14 residues. CDR3 loop: CASSMSGGANVLTF. In DNA form, the CDR3 reads TGTGCCAGTAGTATGAGTGGTGGGGCCAACGTCCTGACTTTC.

This clone has just a few counts. The chain carries TRBV19 and TRBJ2-7, with D possibly matching TRBD1 (6 bases). The CDR3 totals 13 residues. V gave up 4 bases and J gave up 2 bases, with 9 bases separating them. Germline V gene lookup returns CDR1 LNHDA and CDR2 SQIVND (reference sequence). The CDR3 nucleotides read TGTGCCAGTAGTACCCGACAGGCCTACGAGCAGTACTTC. Protein product: CASSTRQAYEQYF.

About this clone: The same CDR3 is also encoded by other DNA sequences in this sample. V gene TRBV6-5 combines with J gene TRBJ1-1; D is unclear. Trimming removed 7 bases at V and 5 bases at J, with 17 bases between. CDR3 size: 14 residues. Per germline, CDR1 MNHEY and CDR2 SVGAGI. Here the CDR3 reads CASTGSQVATEAFF. In nucleotides, the CDR3 is TGTGCCAGCACCGGGAGCCAGGTGGCGACTGAAGCTTTCTTT.

This clone was observed a handful of times. The chain recombines TRBV7-2 with TRBJ2-7; possible D gene TRBD1, 6 bases. The germline gives CDR1 SGHTA, CDR2 FQGNSA. V was shortened by 3 bases and J by 2 bases, with 23 bases between the two germline ends. This CDR3 is 18 amino acids long. CDR3 region: CASSLRPGVPPRTYEQYF. The CDR3 DNA reads TGTGCCAGCAGCTTGAGACCAGGGGTTCCCCCCCGTACCTACGAGCAGTACTTC.